This entry lists 27 T cell receptor beta chains sequenced from one sample in a study of blood T cell repertoires in COVID-19. Sequenced by immunoSEQ multiplex PCR; TCRdb stores in-frame clones only, minus some. The profile covers 150,000 to 250,000 clones, with about 85% appearing a single time and 2% to 2.5% taken by the ten largest. The source material was PBMCs or T cells enriched from blood (not recorded which). These receptors originate from a woman in her 30s who had recovered from COVID-19.

J is TRBJ1-1 and V is TRBV7-3; TRBD1 aligns across 7 bases. The CDR3 has 15 residues. CDR1 is SGHTA, CDR2 FQGTGA, per germline. Losses at the gene ends were 0 bases for V and 6 bases for J; bases not matched to a gene: 7. Here the CDR3 DNA reads TGTGCCAGCAGCTTAACGACAGGGAATGTGGCTGAAGCTTTCTTT. This encodes CASSLTTGNVAEAFF.

The chain uses TRBV9 and TRBJ2-1; 14 nucleotides match TRBD2. Germline trimming cut 1 base from V and 8 bases from J; bases unmatched to any gene: 11. Germline CDR1 and CDR2: SGDLS and YYNGEE. The CDR3 is made up of 18 amino acids. CDR3: CASSVQSGTSGSRYEQFF. For the CDR3, the DNA is TGTGCCAGCAGCGTACAATCCGGGACTAGCGGGAGTAGGTATGAGCAGTTCTTC.

The chain recombines TRBV7-3 with TRBJ2-3; D gene uncertain. Germline V CDR1 and CDR2: SGHTA, FQGTGA. This CDR3 spans 14 amino acids. Trimming stripped 2 bases from V and 7 bases from J, with 13 bases between. The CDR3 region is CASSLAAIGHTQYF. The CDR3 region has the DNA TGTGCCAGCAGCTTAGCAGCGATCGGTCATACGCAGTATTTT.

The chain employs TRBV20-1 and TRBJ1-2, with 11 bases aligning to TRBD1. Germline V gene lookup returns CDR1 DFQATT and CDR2 SNEGSKA (reference sequence). The CDR3 consists of 15 residues. The V gene end was trimmed by 6 bases and the J gene end by 2 bases; junction bases not matched to a gene: 8. CDR3 nucleotide sequence: TGCAGTGCGAGTCACCGGGACAGGGGGAACTATGGCTACACCTTC. Amino acid sequence: CSASHRDRGNYGYTF.

The J gene is TRBJ1-4, the V gene TRBV11-3; 8 bases agree with TRBD1. V dropped 0 bases and J dropped 11; count of bases not matched to a gene: 2. Germline lookup yields CDR1 SGHNT and CDR2 YENEEA. The CDR3 is 13 amino acids. CDR3 bases: TGTGCCAGCAGCTTAGAGACAGGGGACAAACTGTTTTTT. Amino acid sequence: CASSLETGDKLFF.

The chain combines TRBV7-6 with TRBJ2-7; 10 positions match TRBD1. J gave up 2 bases and V 4 bases, and 5 bases lay outside the gene matches. CDR1 is SGHVS, CDR2 FNYEAQ, per germline. The CDR3 is 15 residues long. The CDR3 here is CASSYTGTGAYEQYF. CDR3 in DNA: TGTGCCAGCAGCTACACCGGGACAGGGGCCTACGAGCAGTACTTC.

The rearrangement links TRBV18 to TRBJ2-5, with TRBD2 identical over 8 bases. The germline gives CDR1 KGHSH, CDR2 LQKENI. This CDR3 spans 15 amino acids. Trimming at V came to 3 bases and at J to 2 bases, leaving 5 bases not matched to a gene. The CDR3 coding sequence is TGTGCCAGCTCACCGGGAGCGGGGGTACAAGAGACCCAGTACTTC. It yields the protein CASSPGAGVQETQYF.

This rearrangement joins TRBV4-3 to TRBJ1-3; D unresolved. Per germline, CDR1 LGHNA and CDR2 YSLEER. This CDR3 is 14 amino acids long. Between the trimmed V and J ends, which lost 3 bases and 3 bases, there was a span of 9 bases. CDR3 in DNA: TGCGCCAGCAGCCAGGTGGCGGGTGGAAACACCATATATTTT. Protein product: CASSQVAGGNTIYF.

The rearrangement joins TRBV5-8 to TRBJ1-3; 7 bases fit TRBD1. V shed 4 bases and J 0 bases; nucleotides not matched to a gene: 7. CDR1 is SGHTS, CDR2 YDEGEE, per germline. The CDR3 is 16 residues long. CDR3 sequence: CASSGNRGRSGNTIYF. The CDR3 coding sequence is TGTGCCAGCAGCGGAAACAGGGGTCGCTCTGGAAACACCATATATTTT.

This clone counts as medium-sized. The chain links TRBV6-4 to TRBJ2-1; 11 bases agree with TRBD1. CDR1 is MRHNA and CDR2 is SNTAGT in the germline V gene. The CDR3 loop spans 14 amino acids. V was pared by 2 bases and J by 6 bases, with 0 bases of the junction left unmatched. This chain's CDR3 is CASSDGTGGNEQFF. The CDR3 nucleotides are TGTGCCAGCAGTGACGGGACAGGGGGCAATGAGCAGTTCTTC.

This sequence joins TRBV12-3 or TRBV12-4 and TRBJ1-1; unclear D gene. The V and J ends lost 3 bases and 10 bases respectively, with 15 bases between them. The CDR3 loop spans 13 amino acids. The CDR3 here is CASSFLTRVGAFF. The CDR3 DNA reads as TGTGCCAGCAGTTTTCTAACTCGAGTCGGAGCTTTCTTT.

The chain carries TRBV27 and TRBJ2-3, with D perhaps matching TRBD1 (6 bases). V was trimmed by 5 bases and J by 1 base, leaving 22 bases between them. Per germline, CDR1 MNHEY and CDR2 SMNVEV (reference sequence). The CDR3 sequence is 18 residues long. The CDR3 region is CASSLWTDWSKGTDTQYF. The DNA of the CDR3 is TGTGCCAGCAGTCTGTGGACAGACTGGTCGAAAGGCACAGATACGCAGTATTTT.

CDR3 bases: TGTGCCAGCAGCCCGACGACAGGGAACACTGAAGCTTTCTTT. Translated, it gives CASSPTTGNTEAFF. The V gene is TRBV11-2, the J gene TRBJ1-1; a possible D gene is TRBD1 (6 bases). The germline V gene has CDR1 SGHAT and CDR2 FQNNGV. Trimming stripped 5 bases from V and 1 base from J, with 11 bases between. This CDR3 contains 14 residues.

This chain links TRBV10-3 with TRBJ2-6; TRBD1 might be the D (5 bases). V was shortened by 4 bases and J by 0 bases, with 16 bases between the two germline ends. From germline, CDR1 is ENHRY and CDR2 SYGVKD. The CDR3 is made up of 18 amino acids. The DNA of the CDR3 is TGTGCCATCAGTGGACAAGGGGATTATCACTCTGGGGCCAACGTCCTGACTTTC. This translates into CAISGQGDYHSGANVLTF.

V gene TRBV5-1 combines with J gene TRBJ2-7, with 7 bases identical to TRBD1. Germline V lookup: CDR1 SGHRS, CDR2 YFSETQ. The CDR3 has 14 residues. The V gene end was trimmed by 0 bases and the J gene end by 2 bases; junction bases not matched to a gene: 2. CDR3 protein: CASSLGDSTYEQYF. In DNA form, the CDR3 reads TGCGCCAGCAGCTTGGGGGACAGCACCTACGAGCAGTACTTC.

The CDR3 sequence is CASSHRSGQTYGYTF. The CDR3 DNA reads TGCGCCAGCAGCCATCGATCGGGACAGACCTATGGCTACACCTTC. This rearrangement joins TRBV4-3 to TRBJ1-2, with 7 positions matching TRBD1. Looked up from germline, CDR1 is LGHNA and CDR2 is YSLEER. This CDR3 spans 15 amino acids. The V and J ends lost 3 bases and 4 bases, in that order; junction bases with no gene match: 8.

The chain recombines TRBV10-3 with TRBJ1-1; 8 positions match TRBD1. Germline V gene lookup returns CDR1 ENHRY and CDR2 SYGVKD. The CDR3 extends over 13 amino acids. V was pared by 6 bases and J by 5 bases, with 5 bases of the junction left unmatched. The CDR3 is CAISQGAETEAFF. For the CDR3, the DNA is TGTGCCATCAGCCAGGGGGCCGAAACTGAAGCTTTCTTT.

In this sample, this clone turned up a few times. The chain couples TRBV2 to TRBJ1-1; D may be TRBD1 (5 bases). This CDR3 spans 15 amino acids. The V gene lost 2 bases and the J gene lost 6 bases, with 16 bases spanning the gap. CDR1 and CDR2 from the germline V gene are SNHLY and FYNNEI. CDR3 bases: TGTGCCAGCAGTGAATCCAAGGGGCCGGTCGCTGAAGCTTTCTTT. Translated: CASSESKGPVAEAFF.

The genes are TRBV7-3 and TRBJ1-1; tentative D call: TRBD1 (6 bases). The CDR3 loop spans 15 amino acids. Trimming removed 5 bases from V and 1 base from J, with 14 bases in between. CDR1 and CDR2 from the germline V gene are SGHTA and FQGTGA. The CDR3: CASSTGTGTNTEAFF. The CDR3, as DNA: TGTGCCAGCAGCACCGGAACAGGGACGAACACTGAAGCTTTCTTT.

V is TRBV19 and J is TRBJ2-3; TRBD1 agrees at 11 bases. In germline, CDR1 is LNHDA, CDR2 SQIVND (reference sequence). Unmatched junction bases numbered 5, after V lost 6 bases and J lost 3 bases. The CDR3 is made up of 15 amino acids. The CDR3 sequence: CASSPGQGATDTQYF. The CDR3 DNA is TGTGCCAGTAGCCCCGGACAGGGGGCTACAGATACGCAGTATTTT.

The rearrangement uses TRBV6-5 and TRBJ2-7; 15 bases map to TRBD2. V was clipped by 4 bases and J by 6 bases; unmatched bases: 4. The CDR3 is made up of 15 amino acids. Germline V gives CDR1 MNHEY, CDR2 SVGAGI. CDR3 DNA sequence: TGTGCCAGCAGTTCCGGGACTAGCGGGAGGCCCGAGCAGTACTTC. This codes for CASSSGTSGRPEQYF.

V and J are TRBV20-1 and TRBJ2-7, with D maybe TRBD1 (6 bases). Germline CDR1 and CDR2: DFQATT and SNEGSKA (reference sequence). The CDR3 sequence is 11 residues long. Trimming cost V 5 bases and J 4 bases, with 9 bases left between them. CDR3 in amino acids: CSAGRGYEQYF. CDR3 nucleotides: TGCAGTGCTGGCAGGGGTTACGAGCAGTACTTC.

The CDR3 is CASSVESGPNTEAFF. The CDR3 DNA reads as TGTGCCAGCAGCGTAGAATCGGGTCCGAACACTGAAGCTTTCTTT. V and J are TRBV9 and TRBJ1-1; D gene unclear. The V end was cut by 0 bases, the J end by 1 base, with 10 bases between. This CDR3 contains 15 residues. Germline V gene data show CDR1 as SGDLS and CDR2 as YYNGEE.

The chain uses TRBV27 and TRBJ2-7; possible D gene TRBD1, 6 bases. This CDR3 is built from 14 residues. Per germline, CDR1 MNHEY and CDR2 SMNVEV (reference sequence). The V and J ends lost 6 bases and 0 bases respectively, with 12 bases between them. The CDR3 nucleotides are TGTGCCAGCAGCACAGGGCGCAGCTCCTACGAGCAGTACTTC. It codes for CASSTGRSSYEQYF.

The chain has TRBV7-9 and TRBJ2-3, with 7 nucleotides matching TRBD2. Unmatched junction bases numbered 14, after V lost 5 bases and J lost 0 bases. CDR3 length: 18 residues. The germline CDR1 and CDR2 sequences are SEHNR and FQNEAQ (reference sequence). The CDR3 DNA sequence: TGTGCCAGCAGCCCGGGGGGTTTGGGAGTTCTAAGCACAGATACGCAGTATTTT. Translating gives CASSPGGLGVLSTDTQYF.

The chain employs TRBV9 and TRBJ2-3; the match to TRBD2 covers 12 bases. The V segment lost 6 bases and the J segment 12 bases; nucleotides outside the gene matches: 8. The germline gives CDR1 SGDLS, CDR2 YYNGEE. The CDR3 extends over 13 amino acids. The DNA for the CDR3 is TGTGCCAGCACCGAAGGGACTAGCGGGTTTCAGTATTTT. Encoded protein: CASTEGTSGFQYF.

This clone was seen only once. This sequence joins TRBV18 and TRBJ2-7; TRBD1 agrees at 8 bases. CDR1 KGHSH and CDR2 LQKENI come from the germline V gene. The CDR3 is made up of 14 amino acids. The V and J ends lost 3 bases and 3 bases, in that order; junction bases with no gene match: 4. The CDR3 reads CASSPRDRYYEQYF. For the CDR3, the DNA is TGTGCCAGCTCACCCCGGGACAGGTACTACGAGCAGTACTTC.